These 2 T cell receptor beta chains originate from one sample sequenced in a study of graft-versus-host responses after intestinal transplantation (dated by TCRdb to the early 2020s). Their specific antigens are unknown. The time point label, as the study defines it: cells obtained before transplantation from donor or recipient. The library came from the immunoSEQ multiplex PCR assay. The clones in this table, taken by TCRdb from immuneACCESS, are in-frame only. Not every clone is retained; where verified, under half of the shortfall comes from an unresolved V gene, and the cause of the rest is unknown. Across this sample there are 65,000 to 90,000 clones, with roughly 90% seen only once. In total, the top ten clones hold roughly 2.6% of the sample. Sequenced material: unstimulated CD8+ T cells sorted from spleen or lymph node cells, taken before intestinal transplant. These receptors all stem from a human donor who received an intestinal transplant.

V usage is TRBV5-1 and J usage is TRBJ2-1; tentatively, D is TRBD2 (5 bases). V lost 5 bases to trimming and J lost 8 bases, with 14 bases between them. CDR1 SGHRS and CDR2 YFSETQ come from the germline V gene. This CDR3 region has 13 residues. The chain's CDR3 is CASRPLGGHEQFF. In nucleotides, the CDR3 is TGCGCCAGCAGACCTCTAGGAGGCCATGAGCAGTTCTTC.

The chain joins TRBV5-1 to TRBJ1-6; 8 bases agree with TRBD1. The CDR3 is 15 residues long. Trimming took 4 bases from V and 8 from J; bases not matched to a gene: 8. Germline assignment: CDR1 SGHRS and CDR2 YFSETQ. The CDR3 bases are TGCGCCAGCAGCCACAGGGGGGCCCCGCATTCACCCCTCCACTTT. Protein: CASSHRGAPHSPLHF.